Given below is one T cell receptor beta chain in context. The antigen it recognizes is unknown. No clone much larger than this one lies a single base away; base qualities are absent. Each donor gave one peripheral blood draw, averaging approximately 0.12 L, which was collected into heparinised tubes. Using a panel that included CD45RO, CCR7, CD25, CD127, CD95 and CD27, naive, central memory, regulatory and stem cell-like memory CD4+ T cells were sorted on a BD FACSAria II. Every sorted population had a purity above 98%. PBMCs were isolated immediately by Lymphoprep density gradient centrifugation and stained directly without culture. So that batch effects would be minimized, each experiment stained and sorted samples in pairs, pairing one healthy donor with one patient. The sample is drawn from a study of beta chain features in type 1 diabetes (dated by TCRdb to the late 2010s). Regarding the complete study: Mean age, gender distribution, total cell number and subset yield were not different between patients and healthy donors. The study compared the TCRB repertoires of sorted circulating CD4+ T cell subsets in recently diagnosed type 1 diabetes patients with those in matched healthy donors. Regulatory and stem cell-like memory subsets were isolated from only 8 patients and about eight healthy donors, whereas naive and central memory subsets came from all 30 or so donors. A total of roughly 100 million sorted cells were examined across all samples, and the number of cells per subset was strongly correlated with RNA yield.

Paper-wide results and their limitations: Patients with type 1 diabetes made fewer insertions and deleted more nucleotides at VDJ recombination sites, implying thymic rearrangement abnormalities. Because small numbers of individuals were included in the HLA sub-analyses, any influence of HLA type on TCRB rearrangement was left unresolved. In all four CD4+ subsets, TCRB CDR3 length was moderately but significantly shorter in type 1 diabetes patients. Naive, central memory and regulatory TCRB repertoires appeared to be more alike among patients than among healthy donors. Sequencing cDNA rather than genomic DNA could over-represent highly expressing activated cells, although activation and CD3 levels did not differ between groups. PCR may preferentially amplify shorter templates, but because patient and control samples were amplified and corrected together, any resulting skew would affect both groups equally.

The CDR3 measures 16 amino acids from cysteine to phenylalanine. The sequence is cut down to CDR3 DNA, 48 bases in frame from base 1. CDR1 and CDR2 are drawn from the germline V gene: SNHLY, FYNNEI. Cut back by 2 bases and 2 bases, the V and J ends lie 13 bases apart. The High Capacity cDNA Reverse Transcription Kit was used to reverse transcribe all of the isolated RNA, meaning that expressed TCRB transcripts were what got sequenced. Naive, central memory and regulatory T cell samples underwent deep immunoSEQ sequencing, averaging around 4 million total reads per sample. Sorted cells were lysed in RLT buffer and RNA was extracted with DNase-treated RNeasy Micro or Mini kits, depending on cell number. Each cell subset was processed on its own to prevent cross-contamination, while patient and healthy donor samples were processed together. Using the immunoSEQ multiplex PCR, TCRB sequences were amplified from cDNA into 87-bp fragments spanning the CDR3 region. The amplicons were sequenced using the Illumina HiSeq platform. As for the authors' bioinformatics: Synthetic template baselines were used to correct PCR bias computationally, reads within Hamming distance 2 were collapsed, and singletons that could not be merged were discarded. Reads were aligned against IMGT so that V, D and J genes, CDR3 length and insertions or deletions at six rearrangement sites could be assigned. Within each subset, clonotype counts were normalized to sorted cell number, and only after that were true diversity and Gini coefficients computed with the tcR R package. Repertoire sharing was quantified using the overlap coefficient calculated on TCRB nucleotide sequences. As a proxy for the pre-selection repertoire, out-of-frame TCRB sequences from naive cells were analyzed. Entries here come from immuneACCESS through TCRdb and include only in-frame sequences with V and J called. Some clones fail to appear in such tables; in the studies checked, an unresolved V gene covers under half of the shortfall, and the cause of the remainder is unknown. That table gives V, J and clone size, and the DNA gave D and trimming. Here the sample has about 370,000 clones; approximately 16% occur a single time. The ten largest clones capture 0.019% of the sample.

Source material: naive CD4+ T cells from blood. The cell subset or site label on this specimen signifies: true naive CD4+ T cells. The clonotype originates from a woman aged 18-35 years in good health. The chain uses TRBV2 and TRBJ1-5; TRBD1 is possibly the D segment (6 matching bases). The CDR3 in this case is CASSELGGLGNQPQHF. The DNA sequence follows: TGTGCCAGCAGTGAACTGGGGGGGCTGGGCAATCAGCCCCAGCATTTT.